The 5 T cell receptor beta chains reported below all come from one sample, sequenced in a study of blood T cell repertoires in COVID-19. The protocol was immunoSEQ multiplex PCR, while the TCRdb copy is restricted to in-frame clones and leaves out a portion. The sample carries about 200,000 clones, more than 70% recorded once. Specimen: peripheral blood. These receptors were collected from a man aged 18-30 years with active or convalescent COVID-19.

In its sample, this clone was seen once. V is TRBV5-1 and J is TRBJ2-2, with 8 bases identical to TRBD2. V lost 6 bases to trimming and J lost 1 base; unmatched junction nucleotides: 8. The CDR3 runs to 16 residues. The germline CDR1 and CDR2 sequences are SGHRS and YFSETQ. CDR3 sequence reads: CASTAIAGMNTGELFF. The CDR3 bases are TGCGCCAGCACCGCCATAGCGGGGATGAACACCGGGGAGCTGTTTTTT.

This sequence joins TRBV19 and TRBJ1-2; D ambiguous. This CDR3 has 13 amino acids. The V gene's germline CDR1 is LNHDA and CDR2 SQIVND (reference sequence). V lost 5 bases and J 8 bases, leaving 15 bases between the germline ends. This CDR3 reads CASSAQRERGYTF. The CDR3 DNA reads as TGTGCCAGTAGTGCACAACGCGAGAGGGGCTACACCTTC.

The chain recombines TRBV19 with TRBJ2-7, with 10 bases identical to TRBD2. This CDR3 spans 17 amino acids. CDR1 and CDR2 (germline): LNHDA, SQIVND (reference sequence). V was pared by 0 bases and J by 3 bases, with 8 bases of the junction left unmatched. The DNA of the CDR3 is TGTGCCAGTAGTATAGAGGAAGGGCTAGCGGGAGACTACGAGCAGTACTTC. This sequence encodes CASSIEEGLAGDYEQYF.

The chain recombines TRBV7-8 with TRBJ1-1; 7 nucleotides align to TRBD1. This CDR3 has 16 residues. The V gene's germline CDR1 is SGHVS and CDR2 FQNEAQ. The trim removed 2 bases at V and 1 base at J, leaving 7 bases unmatched. This chain's CDR3 is CASSLSTGETNTEAFF. The CDR3 DNA sequence: TGTGCCAGCAGCTTATCCACAGGGGAGACGAACACTGAAGCTTTCTTT.

This clone has a single count. This chain links TRBV5-1 with TRBJ2-7; a possible D gene is TRBD1 (6 bases). With 0 bases removed from V and 4 bases from J, the gap between germline ends came to 11 bases. Per germline, CDR1 SGHRS and CDR2 YFSETQ. The CDR3 covers 14 residues. DNA of the CDR3: TGCGCCAGCAGCTTGGAAGGGGGTTGGTACGAGCAGTACTTC. Protein product: CASSLEGGWYEQYF.